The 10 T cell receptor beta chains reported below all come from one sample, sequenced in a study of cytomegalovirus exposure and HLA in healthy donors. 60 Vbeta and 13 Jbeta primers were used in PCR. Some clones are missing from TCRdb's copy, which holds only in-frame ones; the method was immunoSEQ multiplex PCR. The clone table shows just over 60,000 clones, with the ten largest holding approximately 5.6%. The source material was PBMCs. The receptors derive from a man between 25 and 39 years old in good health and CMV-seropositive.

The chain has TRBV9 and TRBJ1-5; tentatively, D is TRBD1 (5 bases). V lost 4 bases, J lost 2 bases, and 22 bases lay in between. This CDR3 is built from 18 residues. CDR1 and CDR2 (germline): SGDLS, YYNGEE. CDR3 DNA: TGTGCCAGCAGCTCCGGAGGGACCGCCGGGGTGGGCAATCAGCCCCAGCATTTT. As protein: CASSSGGTAGVGNQPQHF.

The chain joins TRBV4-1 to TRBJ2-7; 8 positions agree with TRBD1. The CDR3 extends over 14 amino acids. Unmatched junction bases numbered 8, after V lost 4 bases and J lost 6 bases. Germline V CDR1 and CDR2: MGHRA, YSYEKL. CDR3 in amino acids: CASSLEQGAVEQYF. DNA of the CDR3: TGCGCCAGCAGCCTGGAGCAGGGGGCGGTCGAGCAGTACTTC.

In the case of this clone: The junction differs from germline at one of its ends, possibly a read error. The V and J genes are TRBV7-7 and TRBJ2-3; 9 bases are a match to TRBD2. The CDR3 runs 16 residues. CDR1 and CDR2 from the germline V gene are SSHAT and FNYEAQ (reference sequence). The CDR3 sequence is CASSATGVAGADTQYF. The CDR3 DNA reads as TGTGCTAGCAGCGCCACAGGGGTAGCGGGGGCAGATACGCAGTATTTT.

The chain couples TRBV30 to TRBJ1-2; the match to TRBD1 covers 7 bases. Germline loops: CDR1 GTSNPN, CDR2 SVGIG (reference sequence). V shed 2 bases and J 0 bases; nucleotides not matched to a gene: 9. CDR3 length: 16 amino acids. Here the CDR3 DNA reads TGTGCCTGGAGTCCAGCAGGGGGAGGAACTAACTATGGCTACACCTTC. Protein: CAWSPAGGGTNYGYTF.

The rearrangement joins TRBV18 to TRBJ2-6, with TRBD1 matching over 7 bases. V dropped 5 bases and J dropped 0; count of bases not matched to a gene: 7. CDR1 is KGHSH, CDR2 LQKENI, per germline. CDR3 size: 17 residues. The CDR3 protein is CASSRDSPNSGANVLTF. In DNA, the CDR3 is TGTGCCAGCTCAAGGGACAGTCCTAACTCTGGGGCCAACGTCCTGACTTTC.

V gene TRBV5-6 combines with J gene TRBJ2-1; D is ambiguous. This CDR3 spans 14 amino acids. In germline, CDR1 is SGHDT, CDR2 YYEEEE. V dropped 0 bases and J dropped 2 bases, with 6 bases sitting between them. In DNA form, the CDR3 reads TGTGCCAGCAGCTTGGACAACGCCTACAATGAGCAGTTCTTC. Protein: CASSLDNAYNEQFF.

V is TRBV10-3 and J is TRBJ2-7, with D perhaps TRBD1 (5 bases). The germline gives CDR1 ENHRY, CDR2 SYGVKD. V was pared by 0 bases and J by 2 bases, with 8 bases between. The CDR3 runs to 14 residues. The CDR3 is CAISESGRAYEQYF. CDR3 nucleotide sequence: TGTGCCATCAGTGAGTCGGGCAGGGCCTACGAGCAGTACTTC.

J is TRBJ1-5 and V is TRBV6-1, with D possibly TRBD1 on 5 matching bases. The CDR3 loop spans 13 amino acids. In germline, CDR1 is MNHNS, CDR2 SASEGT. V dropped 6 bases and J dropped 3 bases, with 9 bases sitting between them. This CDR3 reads CASRGGFNQPQHF. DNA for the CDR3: TGTGCCAGCAGGGGGGGATTCAATCAGCCCCAGCATTTT.

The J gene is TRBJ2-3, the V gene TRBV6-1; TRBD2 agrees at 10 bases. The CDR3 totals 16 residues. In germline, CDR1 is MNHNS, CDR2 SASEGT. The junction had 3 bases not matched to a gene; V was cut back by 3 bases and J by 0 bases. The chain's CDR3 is CASSELAGVSTDTQYF. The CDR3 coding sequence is TGTGCCAGCAGTGAGCTAGCGGGGGTTAGCACAGATACGCAGTATTTT.

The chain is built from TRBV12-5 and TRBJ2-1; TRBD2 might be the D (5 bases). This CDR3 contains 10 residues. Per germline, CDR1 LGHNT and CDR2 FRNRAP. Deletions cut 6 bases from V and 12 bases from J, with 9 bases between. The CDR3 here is CASGGDRQFF. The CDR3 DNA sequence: TGTGCTAGTGGCGGGGATAGGCAGTTCTTC.